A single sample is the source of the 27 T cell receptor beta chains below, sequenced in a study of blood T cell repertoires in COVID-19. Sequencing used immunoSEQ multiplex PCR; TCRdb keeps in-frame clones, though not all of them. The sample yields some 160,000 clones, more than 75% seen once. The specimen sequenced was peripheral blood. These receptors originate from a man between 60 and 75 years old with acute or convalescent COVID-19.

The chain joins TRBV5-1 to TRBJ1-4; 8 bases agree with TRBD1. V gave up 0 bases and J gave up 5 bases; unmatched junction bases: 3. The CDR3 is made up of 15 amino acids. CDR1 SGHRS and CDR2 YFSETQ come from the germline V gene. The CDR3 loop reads CASSLGTGKNEKLFF. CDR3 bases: TGCGCCAGCAGCTTGGGGACAGGGAAAAATGAAAAACTGTTTTTT. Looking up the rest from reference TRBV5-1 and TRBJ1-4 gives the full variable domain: KAGVTQTPRYLIKTRGQQVTLSCSPISGHRSVSWYQQTPGQGLQFLFEYFSETQRNKGNFPGRFSGRQFSNSRSEMNVSTLELGDSALYLCASSLGTGKNEKLFFGSGTQLSVL.

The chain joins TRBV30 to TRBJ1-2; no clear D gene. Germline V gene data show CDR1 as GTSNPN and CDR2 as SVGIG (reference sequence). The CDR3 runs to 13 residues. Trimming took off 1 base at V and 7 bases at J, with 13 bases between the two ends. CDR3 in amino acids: CAWSGISGVGYTF. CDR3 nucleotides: TGTGCCTGGAGTGGCATTTCGGGTGTTGGCTACACCTTC.

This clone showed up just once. The CDR3 nucleotides read TGCGCCAGCAGCTTGGACGGGGGGAACACTGAAGCTTTCTTT. Protein: CASSLDGGNTEAFF. The genes are TRBV5-1 and TRBJ1-1; a possible D gene is TRBD1 (5 bases). Trimming shortened V by 0 bases and J by 1 base, and 7 bases separated the two germline ends. Germline V gene sequence: CDR1 SGHRS, CDR2 YFSETQ. The CDR3 length is 14 residues.

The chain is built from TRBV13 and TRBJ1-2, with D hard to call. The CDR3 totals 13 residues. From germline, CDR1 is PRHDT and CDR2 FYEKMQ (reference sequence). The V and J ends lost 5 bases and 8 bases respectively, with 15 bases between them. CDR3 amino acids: CASSLGGSTGYTF. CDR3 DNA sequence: TGTGCCAGCAGCCTCGGAGGATCCACGGGCTACACCTTC.

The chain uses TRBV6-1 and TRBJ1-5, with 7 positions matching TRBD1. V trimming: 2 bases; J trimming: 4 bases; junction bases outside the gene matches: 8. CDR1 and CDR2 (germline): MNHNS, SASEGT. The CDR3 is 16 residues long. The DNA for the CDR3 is TGTGCCAGCAGTGAACTCCCACAGGGGACTAATCAGCCCCAGCATTTT. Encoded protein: CASSELPQGTNQPQHF.

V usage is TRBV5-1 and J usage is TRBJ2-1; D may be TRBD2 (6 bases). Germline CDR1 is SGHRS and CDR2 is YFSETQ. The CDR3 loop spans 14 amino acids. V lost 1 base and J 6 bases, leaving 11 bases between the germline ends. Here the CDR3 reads CASSLYMEGNEQFF. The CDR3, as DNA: TGCGCCAGCAGCTTGTATATGGAGGGCAATGAGCAGTTCTTC.

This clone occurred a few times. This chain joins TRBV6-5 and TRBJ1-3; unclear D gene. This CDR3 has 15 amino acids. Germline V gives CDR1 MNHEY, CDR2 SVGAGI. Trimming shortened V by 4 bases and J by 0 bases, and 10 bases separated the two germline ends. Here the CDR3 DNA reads TGTGCCAGCAGTTTCAATTCAGGCTCTGGAAACACCATATATTTT. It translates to CASSFNSGSGNTIYF.

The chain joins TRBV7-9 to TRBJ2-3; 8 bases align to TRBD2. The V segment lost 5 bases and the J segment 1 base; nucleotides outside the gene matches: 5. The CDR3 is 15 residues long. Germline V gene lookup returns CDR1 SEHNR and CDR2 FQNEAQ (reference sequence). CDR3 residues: CASSTQRERTDTQYF. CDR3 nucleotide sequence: TGTGCCAGCAGCACCCAGCGGGAGCGCACAGATACGCAGTATTTT.

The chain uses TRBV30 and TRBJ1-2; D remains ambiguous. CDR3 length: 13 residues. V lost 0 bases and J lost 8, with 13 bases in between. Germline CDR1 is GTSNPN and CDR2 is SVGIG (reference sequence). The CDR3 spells CAWSVRREGGYTF. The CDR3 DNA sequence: TGTGCCTGGAGTGTACGTCGGGAAGGGGGCTACACCTTC.

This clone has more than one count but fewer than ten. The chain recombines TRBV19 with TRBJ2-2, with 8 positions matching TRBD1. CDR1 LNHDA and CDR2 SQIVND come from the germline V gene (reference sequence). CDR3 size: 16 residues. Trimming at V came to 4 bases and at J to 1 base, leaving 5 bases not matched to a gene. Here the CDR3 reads CASSNNRGKNTGELFF. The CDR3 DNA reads TGTGCCAGTAGTAATAACAGGGGGAAGAACACCGGGGAGCTGTTTTTT.

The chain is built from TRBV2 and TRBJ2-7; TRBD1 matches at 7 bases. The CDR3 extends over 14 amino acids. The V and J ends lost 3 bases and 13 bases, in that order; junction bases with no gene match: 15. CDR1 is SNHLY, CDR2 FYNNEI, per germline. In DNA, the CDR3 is TGTGCCAGCAGTGACCCTCGCAGACCGACAGGGTCCTACTTC. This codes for CASSDPRRPTGSYF. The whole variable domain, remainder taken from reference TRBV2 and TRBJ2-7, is EPEVTQTPSHQVTQMGQEVILRCVPISNHLYFYWYRQILGQKVEFLVSFYNNEISEKSEIFDDQFSVERPDGSNFTLKIRSTKLEDSAMYFCASSDPRRPTGSYFGPGTRLTVT.

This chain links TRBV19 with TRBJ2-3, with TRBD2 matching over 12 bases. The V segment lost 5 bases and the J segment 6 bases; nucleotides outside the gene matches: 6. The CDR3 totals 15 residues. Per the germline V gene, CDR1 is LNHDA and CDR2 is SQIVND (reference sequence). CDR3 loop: CASSSSGRAFDTQYF. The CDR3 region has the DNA TGTGCCAGTAGTTCTAGCGGGAGGGCCTTTGATACGCAGTATTTT.

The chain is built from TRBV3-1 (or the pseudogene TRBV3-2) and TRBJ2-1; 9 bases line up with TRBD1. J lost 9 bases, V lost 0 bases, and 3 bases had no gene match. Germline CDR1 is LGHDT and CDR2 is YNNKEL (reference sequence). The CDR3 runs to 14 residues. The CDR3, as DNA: TGTGCCAGCAGCCAAGACGGGACAGGGCGTGAGCAGTTCTTC. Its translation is CASSQDGTGREQFF.

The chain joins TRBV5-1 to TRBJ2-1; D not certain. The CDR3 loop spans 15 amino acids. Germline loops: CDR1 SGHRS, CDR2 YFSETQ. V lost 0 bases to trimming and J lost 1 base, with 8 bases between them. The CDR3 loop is CASSLGSQSYNEQFF. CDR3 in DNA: TGCGCCAGCAGCTTGGGAAGCCAATCCTACAATGAGCAGTTCTTC.

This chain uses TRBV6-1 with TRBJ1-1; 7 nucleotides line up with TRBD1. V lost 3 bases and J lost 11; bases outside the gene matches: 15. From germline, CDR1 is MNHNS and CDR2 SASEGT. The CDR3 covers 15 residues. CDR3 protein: CASSERTTGREWAFF. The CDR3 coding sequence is TGTGCCAGCAGTGAGAGGACGACAGGGCGGGAATGGGCTTTCTTT.

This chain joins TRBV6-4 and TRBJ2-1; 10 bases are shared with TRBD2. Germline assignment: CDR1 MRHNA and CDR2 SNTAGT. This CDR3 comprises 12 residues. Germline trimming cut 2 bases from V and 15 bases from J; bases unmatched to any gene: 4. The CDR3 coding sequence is TGTGCCAGCAGTGACCTAGCGGGAGTCCCGTTCTTC. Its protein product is CASSDLAGVPFF.

The CDR3 here is CASSLGSGRLQETQYF. The CDR3 DNA reads as TGCGCCAGCAGCTTGGGTAGCGGGAGGCTCCAAGAGACCCAGTACTTC. The chain carries TRBV5-1 and TRBJ2-5, with 10 bases lining up with TRBD2. The CDR3 has 16 residues. V trimming: 0 bases; J trimming: 1 base; junction bases outside the gene matches: 3. Germline CDR1 is SGHRS and CDR2 is YFSETQ.

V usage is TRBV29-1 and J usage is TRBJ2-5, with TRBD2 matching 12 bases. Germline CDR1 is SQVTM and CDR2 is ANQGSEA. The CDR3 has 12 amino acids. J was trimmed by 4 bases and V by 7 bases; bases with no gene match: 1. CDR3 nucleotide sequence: TGCAGCGCGGGACTAGCGGGAGAGACCCAGTACTTC. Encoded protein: CSAGLAGETQYF.

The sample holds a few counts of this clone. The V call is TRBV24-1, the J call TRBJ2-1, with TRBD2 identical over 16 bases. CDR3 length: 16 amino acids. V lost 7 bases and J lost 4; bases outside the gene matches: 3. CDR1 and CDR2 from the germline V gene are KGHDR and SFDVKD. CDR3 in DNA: TGTGCCACCAGAGGGGGACTAGCGGGAGGGTACAATGAGCAGTTCTTC. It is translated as CATRGGLAGGYNEQFF.

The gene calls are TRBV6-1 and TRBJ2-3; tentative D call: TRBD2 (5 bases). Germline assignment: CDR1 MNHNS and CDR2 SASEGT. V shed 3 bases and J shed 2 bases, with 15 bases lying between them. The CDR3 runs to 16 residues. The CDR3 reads CASSEFRDYDTDTQYF. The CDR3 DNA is TGTGCCAGCAGTGAGTTCCGAGACTACGACACAGATACGCAGTATTTT.

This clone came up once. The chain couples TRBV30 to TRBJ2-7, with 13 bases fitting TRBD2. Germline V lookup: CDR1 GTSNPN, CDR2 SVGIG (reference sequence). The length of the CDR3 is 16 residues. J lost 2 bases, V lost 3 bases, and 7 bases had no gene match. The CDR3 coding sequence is TGTGCCTGGAGCCTGACTAGCGGGAGGCGTACCTACGAGCAGTACTTC. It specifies CAWSLTSGRRTYEQYF. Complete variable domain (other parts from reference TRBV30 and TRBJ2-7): SQTIHQWPATLVQPVGSPLSLECTVEGTSNPNLYWYRQAAGRGLQLLFYSVGIGQISSEVPQNLSASRPQDRQFILSSKKLLLSDSGFYLCAWSLTSGRRTYEQYFGPGTRLTVT.

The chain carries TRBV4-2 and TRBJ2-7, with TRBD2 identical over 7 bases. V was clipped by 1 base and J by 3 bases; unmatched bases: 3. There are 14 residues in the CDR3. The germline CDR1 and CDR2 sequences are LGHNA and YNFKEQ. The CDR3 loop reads CASSQVGRIYEQYF. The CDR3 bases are TGTGCCAGCAGCCAAGTCGGGAGGATCTACGAGCAGTACTTC.

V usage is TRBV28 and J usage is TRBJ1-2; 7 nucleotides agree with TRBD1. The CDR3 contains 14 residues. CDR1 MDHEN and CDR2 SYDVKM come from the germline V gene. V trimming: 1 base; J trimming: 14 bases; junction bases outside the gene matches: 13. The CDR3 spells CASSLSGQVSTRTF. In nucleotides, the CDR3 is TGTGCCAGCAGTTTATCCGGACAGGTATCCACTCGGACCTTC.

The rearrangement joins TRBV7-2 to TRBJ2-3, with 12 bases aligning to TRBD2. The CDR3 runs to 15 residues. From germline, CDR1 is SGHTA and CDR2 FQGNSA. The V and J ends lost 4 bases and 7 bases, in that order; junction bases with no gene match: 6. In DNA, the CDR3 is TGTGCCAGCAGCTCGACTAGCGGGAGACAATATACGCAGTATTTT. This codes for CASSSTSGRQYTQYF.

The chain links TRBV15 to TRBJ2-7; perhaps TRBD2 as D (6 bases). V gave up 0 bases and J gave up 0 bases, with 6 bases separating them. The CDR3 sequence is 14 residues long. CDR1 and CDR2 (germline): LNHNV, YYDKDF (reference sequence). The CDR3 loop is CATSREGLSYEQYF. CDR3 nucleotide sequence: TGTGCCACCAGCAGAGAGGGACTCTCCTACGAGCAGTACTTC.

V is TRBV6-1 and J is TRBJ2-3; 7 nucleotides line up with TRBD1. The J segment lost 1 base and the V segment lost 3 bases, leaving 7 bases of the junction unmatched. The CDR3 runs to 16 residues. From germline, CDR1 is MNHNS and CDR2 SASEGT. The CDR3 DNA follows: TGTGCCAGCAGTGAGTGGGACAGAGTCGGCACAGATACGCAGTATTTT. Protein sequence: CASSEWDRVGTDTQYF.

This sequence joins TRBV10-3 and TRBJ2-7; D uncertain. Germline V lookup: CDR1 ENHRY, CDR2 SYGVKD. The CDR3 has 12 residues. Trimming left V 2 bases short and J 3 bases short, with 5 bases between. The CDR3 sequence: CAISERSYEQYF. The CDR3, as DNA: TGTGCCATCAGTGAGCGCAGCTACGAGCAGTACTTC.